The source of this T cell receptor beta chain is a study of blood T cells in healthy people across ages. Using a J-beta primer mix together with a sample-barcoded 5' primer, a second PCR was run for roughly 6 to 12 cycles. TCRdb re-analysed the 5' RACE reads in MiXCR, keeping a single row per CDR3 protein. The sample has some 690,000 distinct CDR3 sequences; 22% are singletons. The source material was blood. This sequence originates from a man aged 65 to 85 in good health.

The DNA of the CDR3 is TGTGCCAGCAGTTGGGGTGACGAGCAGTACTTC. Its translation: CASSWGDEQYF. The chain combines TRBV12-3 or TRBV12-4 with TRBJ2-7; D remains unclear. V was cut by 4 bases and J by 5 bases, with 6 bases left in between. This CDR3 comprises 11 residues.